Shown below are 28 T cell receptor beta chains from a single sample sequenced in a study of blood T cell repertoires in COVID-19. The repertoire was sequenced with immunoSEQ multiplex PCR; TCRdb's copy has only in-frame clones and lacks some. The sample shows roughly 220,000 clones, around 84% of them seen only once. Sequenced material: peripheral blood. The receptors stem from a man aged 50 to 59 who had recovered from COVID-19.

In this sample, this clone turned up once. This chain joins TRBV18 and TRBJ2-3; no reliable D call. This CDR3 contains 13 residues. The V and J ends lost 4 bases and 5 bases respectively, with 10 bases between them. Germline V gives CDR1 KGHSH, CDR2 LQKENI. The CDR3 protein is CASSRTPGDTQYF. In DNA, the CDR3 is TGTGCCAGCTCACGAACCCCCGGAGATACGCAGTATTTT.

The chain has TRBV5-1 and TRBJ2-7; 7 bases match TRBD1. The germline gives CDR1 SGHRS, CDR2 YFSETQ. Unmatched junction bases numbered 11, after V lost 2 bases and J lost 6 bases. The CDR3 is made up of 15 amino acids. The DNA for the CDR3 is TGCGCCAGCAGCTTTGAAGGGACAGTGGGGTCCGAGCAGTACTTC. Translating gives CASSFEGTVGSEQYF.

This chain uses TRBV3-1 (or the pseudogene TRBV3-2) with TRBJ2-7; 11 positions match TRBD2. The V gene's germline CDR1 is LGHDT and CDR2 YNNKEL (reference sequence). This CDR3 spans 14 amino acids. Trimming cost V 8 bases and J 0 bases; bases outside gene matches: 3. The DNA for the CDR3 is TGTGCCAGCTGCACTAGCGGGAGCTCCTACGAGCAGTACTTC. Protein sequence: CASCTSGSSYEQYF.

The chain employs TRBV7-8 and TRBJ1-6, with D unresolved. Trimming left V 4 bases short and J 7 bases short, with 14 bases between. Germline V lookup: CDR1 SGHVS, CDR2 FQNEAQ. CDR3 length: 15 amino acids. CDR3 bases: TGTGCCAGCAGCTCCGGAGGCAGCGCCAATTCACCCCTCCACTTT. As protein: CASSSGGSANSPLHF.

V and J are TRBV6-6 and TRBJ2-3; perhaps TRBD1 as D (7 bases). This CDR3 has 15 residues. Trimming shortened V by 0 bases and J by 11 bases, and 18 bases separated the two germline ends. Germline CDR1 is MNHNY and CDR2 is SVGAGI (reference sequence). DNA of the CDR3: TGTGCCAGCAGTTACTCGAAGTCAGGGGGAGGTATGCAGTATTTT. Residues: CASSYSKSGGGMQYF.

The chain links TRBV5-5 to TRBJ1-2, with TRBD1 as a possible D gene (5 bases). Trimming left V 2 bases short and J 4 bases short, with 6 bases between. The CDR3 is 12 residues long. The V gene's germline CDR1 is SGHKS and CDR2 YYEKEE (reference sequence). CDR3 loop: CASSFDSYGYTF. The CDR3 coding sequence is TGTGCCAGCAGCTTTGACAGCTATGGCTACACCTTC.

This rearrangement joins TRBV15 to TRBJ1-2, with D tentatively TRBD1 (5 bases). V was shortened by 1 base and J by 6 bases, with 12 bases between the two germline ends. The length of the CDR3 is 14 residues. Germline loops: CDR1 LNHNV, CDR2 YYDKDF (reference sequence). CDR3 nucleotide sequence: TGTGCCACCAGCAGAGGAGGTGCAGGGAATGGCTACACCTTC. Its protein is CATSRGGAGNGYTF. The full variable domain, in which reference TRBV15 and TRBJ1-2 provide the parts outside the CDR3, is DAMVIQNPRYQVTQFGKPVTLSCSQTLNHNVMYWYQQKSSQAPKLLFHYYDKDFNNEADTPDNFQSRRPNTSFCFLDIRSPGLGDTAMYLCATSRGGAGNGYTFGSGTRLTVV.

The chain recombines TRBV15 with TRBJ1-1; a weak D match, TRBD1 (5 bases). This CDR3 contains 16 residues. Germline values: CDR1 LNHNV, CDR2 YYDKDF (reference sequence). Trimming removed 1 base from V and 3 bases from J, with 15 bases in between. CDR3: CATSRAPRGGDTEAFF. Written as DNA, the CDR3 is TGTGCCACCAGCAGAGCTCCCCGGGGGGGGGACACTGAAGCTTTCTTT.

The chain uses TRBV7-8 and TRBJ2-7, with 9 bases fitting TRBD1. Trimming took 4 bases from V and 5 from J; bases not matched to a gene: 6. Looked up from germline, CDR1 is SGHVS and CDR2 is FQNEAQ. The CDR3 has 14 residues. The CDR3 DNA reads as TGTGCCAGCAGCTCGGACAGGGGATTCCACGAGCAGTACTTC. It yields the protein CASSSDRGFHEQYF. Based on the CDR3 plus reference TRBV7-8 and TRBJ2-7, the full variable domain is GAGVSQSPRYKVAKRGQDVALRCDPISGHVSLFWYQQALGQGPEFLTYFQNEAQLDKSGLPSDRFFAERPEGSVSTLKIQRTQQEDSAVYLCASSSDRGFHEQYFGPGTRLTVT.

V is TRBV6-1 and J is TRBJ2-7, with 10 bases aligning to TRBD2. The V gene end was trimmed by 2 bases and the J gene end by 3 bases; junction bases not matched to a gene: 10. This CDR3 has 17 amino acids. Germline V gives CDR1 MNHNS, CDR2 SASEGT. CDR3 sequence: CASSETPWTSGGYEQYF. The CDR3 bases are TGTGCCAGCAGTGAAACCCCTTGGACTAGCGGAGGCTACGAGCAGTACTTC.

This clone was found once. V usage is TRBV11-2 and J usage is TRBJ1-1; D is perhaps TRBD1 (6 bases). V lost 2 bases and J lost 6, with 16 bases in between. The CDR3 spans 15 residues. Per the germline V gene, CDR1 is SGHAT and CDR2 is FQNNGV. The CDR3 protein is CASSLPLFRGPEAFF. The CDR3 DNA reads TGTGCCAGCAGCTTACCTTTATTCAGGGGTCCTGAAGCTTTCTTT.

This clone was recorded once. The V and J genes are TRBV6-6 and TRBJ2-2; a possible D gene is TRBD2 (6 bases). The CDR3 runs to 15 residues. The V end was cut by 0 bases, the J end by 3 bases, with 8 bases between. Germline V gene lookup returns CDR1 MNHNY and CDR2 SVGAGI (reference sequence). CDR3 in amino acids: CASSYSGTYTGELFF. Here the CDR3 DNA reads TGTGCCAGCAGTTACTCCGGGACTTACACCGGGGAGCTGTTTTTT.

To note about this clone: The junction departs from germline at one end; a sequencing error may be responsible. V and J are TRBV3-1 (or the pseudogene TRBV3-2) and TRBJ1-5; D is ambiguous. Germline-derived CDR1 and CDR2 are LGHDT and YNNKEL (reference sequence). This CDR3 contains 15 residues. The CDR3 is CASSQEPFSHQSQHF. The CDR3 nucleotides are TGTGCCAGCAGCCAGGAGCCATTCTCACATCAGTCCCAGCATTTT.

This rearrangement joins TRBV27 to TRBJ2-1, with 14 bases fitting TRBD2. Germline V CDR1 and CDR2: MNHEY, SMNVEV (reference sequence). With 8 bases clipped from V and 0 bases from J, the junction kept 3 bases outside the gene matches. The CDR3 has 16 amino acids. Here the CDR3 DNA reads TGTGCCAGCTCGGGGACTAGCGGGAGCTCCTACAATGAGCAGTTCTTC. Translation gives CASSGTSGSSYNEQFF.

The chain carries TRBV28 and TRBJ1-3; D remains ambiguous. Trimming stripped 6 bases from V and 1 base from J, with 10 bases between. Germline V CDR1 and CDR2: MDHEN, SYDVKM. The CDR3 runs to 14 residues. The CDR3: CASSPGGSGNTIYF. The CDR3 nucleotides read TGTGCCAGCAGCCCAGGAGGATCTGGAAACACCATATATTTT.

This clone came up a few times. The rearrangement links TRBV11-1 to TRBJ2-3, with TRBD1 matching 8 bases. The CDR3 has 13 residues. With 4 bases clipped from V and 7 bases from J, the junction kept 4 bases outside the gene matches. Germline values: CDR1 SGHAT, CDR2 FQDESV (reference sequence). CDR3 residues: CASSSDRANTQYF. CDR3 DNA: TGTGCCAGCAGCTCGGACAGGGCGAATACGCAGTATTTT.

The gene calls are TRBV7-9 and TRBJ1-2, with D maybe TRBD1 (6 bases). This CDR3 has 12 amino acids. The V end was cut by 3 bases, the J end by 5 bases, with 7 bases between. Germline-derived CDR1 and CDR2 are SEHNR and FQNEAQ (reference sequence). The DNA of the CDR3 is TGTGCCAGCAGCTTTACAGGGTATGGCTACACCTTC. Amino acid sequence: CASSFTGYGYTF.

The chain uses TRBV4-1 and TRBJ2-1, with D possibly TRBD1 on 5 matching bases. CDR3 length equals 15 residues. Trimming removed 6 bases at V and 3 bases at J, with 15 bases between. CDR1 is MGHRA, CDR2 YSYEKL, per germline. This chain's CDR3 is CASRPTDIFYNEQFF. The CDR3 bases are TGCGCCAGCAGGCCGACAGATATCTTCTACAATGAGCAGTTCTTC.

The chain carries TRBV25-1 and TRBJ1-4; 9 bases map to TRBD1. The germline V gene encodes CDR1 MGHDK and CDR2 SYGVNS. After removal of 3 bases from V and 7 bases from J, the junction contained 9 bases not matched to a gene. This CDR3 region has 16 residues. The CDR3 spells CASSDRHRGQGEKLFF. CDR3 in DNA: TGTGCCAGCAGTGATCGACACAGGGGGCAGGGTGAAAAACTGTTTTTT.

CDR3 residues: CASSYGGQIYGYTF. For the CDR3, the DNA is TGTGCCAGCAGTTACGGGGGACAGATCTATGGCTACACCTTC. The chain has TRBV6-2 or TRBV6-3 and TRBJ1-2; 7 positions agree with TRBD1. The germline gives CDR1 MNHEY, CDR2 SVGEGT. This CDR3 spans 14 amino acids. V was pared by 2 bases and J by 4 bases, with 4 bases of the junction left unmatched.

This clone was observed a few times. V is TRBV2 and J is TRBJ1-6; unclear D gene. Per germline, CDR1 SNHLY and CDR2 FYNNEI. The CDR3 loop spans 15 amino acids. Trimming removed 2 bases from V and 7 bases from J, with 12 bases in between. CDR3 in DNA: TGTGCCAGCAGTGAACTAAACAGCCCAAATTCACCCCTCCACTTT. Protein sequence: CASSELNSPNSPLHF.

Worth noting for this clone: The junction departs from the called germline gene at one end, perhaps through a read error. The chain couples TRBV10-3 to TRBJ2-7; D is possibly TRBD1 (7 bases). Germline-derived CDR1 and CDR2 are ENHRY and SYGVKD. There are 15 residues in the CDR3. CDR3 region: CAIRESGDRDYEQYF. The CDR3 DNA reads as TGTGCCATCAGAGAGTCGGGAGACAGGGACTACGAGCAGTACTTC.

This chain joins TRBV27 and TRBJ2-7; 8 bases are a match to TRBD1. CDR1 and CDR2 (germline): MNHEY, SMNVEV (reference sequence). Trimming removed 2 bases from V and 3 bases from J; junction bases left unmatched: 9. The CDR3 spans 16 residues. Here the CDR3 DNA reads TGTGCCAGCAGTTTACAGGGGGCAGAGTATTACTACGAGCAGTACTTC. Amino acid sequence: CASSLQGAEYYYEQYF.

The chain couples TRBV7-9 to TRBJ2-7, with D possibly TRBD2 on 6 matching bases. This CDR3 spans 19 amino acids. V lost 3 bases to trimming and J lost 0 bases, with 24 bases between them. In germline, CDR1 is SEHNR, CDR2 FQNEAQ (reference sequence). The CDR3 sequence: CASSLGGGSWPESSYEQYF. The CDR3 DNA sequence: TGTGCCAGCAGCTTGGGGGGAGGCTCGTGGCCCGAGAGCTCCTACGAGCAGTACTTC. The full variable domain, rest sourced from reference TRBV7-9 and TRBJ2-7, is DTGVSQNPRHKITKRGQNVTFRCDPISEHNRLYWYRQTLGQGPEFLTYFQNEAQLEKSRLLSDRFSAERPKGSFSTLEIQRTEQGDSAMYLCASSLGGGSWPESSYEQYFGPGTRLTVT.

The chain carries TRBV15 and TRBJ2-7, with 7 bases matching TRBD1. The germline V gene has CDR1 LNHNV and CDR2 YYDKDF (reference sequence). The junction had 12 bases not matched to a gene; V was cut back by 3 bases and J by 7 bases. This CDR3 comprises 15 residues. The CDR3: CATSSWDSQKGEQYF. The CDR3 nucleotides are TGTGCCACCAGCAGCTGGGACAGTCAAAAGGGGGAGCAGTACTTC.

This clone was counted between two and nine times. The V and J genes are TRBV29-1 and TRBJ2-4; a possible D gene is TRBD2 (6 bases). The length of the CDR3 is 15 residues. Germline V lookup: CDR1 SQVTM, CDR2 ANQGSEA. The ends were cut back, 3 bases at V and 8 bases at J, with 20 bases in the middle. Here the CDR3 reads CSVEGRVVGGYIQYF. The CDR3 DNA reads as TGCAGCGTTGAGGGCCGGGTCGTGGGGGGATACATTCAGTACTTC.

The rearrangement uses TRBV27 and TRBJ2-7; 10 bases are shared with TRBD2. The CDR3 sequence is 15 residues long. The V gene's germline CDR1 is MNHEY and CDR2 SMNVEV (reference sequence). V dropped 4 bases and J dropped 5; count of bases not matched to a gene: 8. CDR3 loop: CASSSLSGRPHEQYF. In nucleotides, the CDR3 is TGTGCCAGCAGTTCCCTTAGCGGGAGGCCCCACGAGCAGTACTTC.

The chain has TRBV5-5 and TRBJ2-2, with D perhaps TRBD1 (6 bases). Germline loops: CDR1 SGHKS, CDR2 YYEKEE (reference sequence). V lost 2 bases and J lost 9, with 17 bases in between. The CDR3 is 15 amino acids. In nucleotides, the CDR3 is TGTGCCAGCAGCTTTGACCCCCTCAGGGACAGGGAGCTGTTTTTT. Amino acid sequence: CASSFDPLRDRELFF.